A selection of T cell receptor beta chains follows, all from one sample in a study of CD8+CD57+ T cells in acquired aplastic anemia. TCRdb reprocessed the reads with MiXCR, giving one entry per CDR3 protein. The sample has 270,000 or so distinct CDR3 sequences, roughly 82% seen once. Material: sorted CD4+, CD8+, or CD8+CD57+ T cells (not recorded which) from PBMCs. These receptors originate from a human donor with aplastic anemia. CDR3s include the opening cysteine and the closing phenylalanine or tryptophan. D genes are given only for firm matches. Clone size is given for some rows only: seen once, a few or many times, or a class if the clone is expanded.

TRBV11-1	.	TRBJ2-1	once	TGTGCCAGCAGCAGAGGGGGGCAGGGGGGGAATGAGCAGTTCTTC	CASSRGGQGGNEQFF
TRBV9	.	TRBJ1-2	.	TGTGCCAGCAGCCATCCCTATAGCCACACCTATGGCAACACCTTC	CASSHPYSHTYGNTF
TRBV20-1	TRBD2	TRBJ2-1	.	TGCAGTGCTAGCGCGGCGGGGGTGGAGATTAATGAGCAGTTCTTC	CSASAAGVEINEQFF
TRBV7-9	TRBD2	TRBJ2-1	.	TGTGCCAGCGGCCATGAAAGAAGCGGGGGGAGCGATGAGTTCTTC	CASGHERSGGSDEFF
TRBV9	TRBD1	TRBJ1-6	.	TGTGCCAGCAGAGTAGGGGGACAGAGCACAGATACGCTCCACTTT	CASRVGGQSTDTLHF
TRBV7-8	.	TRBJ1-2	.	TGTGCCTGCAGCTTAGCGGAAGGCCCCGATAAGCAGTATACCTTC	CACSLAEGPDKQYTF
TRBV7-2	TRBD2	TRBJ2-1	.	TGTGCCAGCAGCTTAACGGGAGGTCCCGACAAGCAGTATTTCTTC	CASSLTGGPDKQYFF
TRBV27	.	TRBJ2-1	.	TGTGCCAGCAGACAGGGCCTGGCGGGGAGTCAGTCCTTC	CASRQGLAGSQSF
TRBV29-1	.	TRBJ1-2	.	TGCAGCATATGGACCGGGACTGAGTATGGCTACACCTTC	CSIWTGTEYGYTF
TRBV7-2	TRBD1	TRBJ2-3	many	TGTGCCAGCAGCGTGGACAGGGGGCGTTCTGCAGATACGCAGTATTTT	CASSVDRGRSADTQYF
TRBV24-1	.	TRBJ2-5	.	TGTGCCACCAGGGAGGTTCGGGCGGGGACACAAGAGACCCAGTACTTC	CATREVRAGTQETQYF
TRBV15	.	TRBJ2-3	few	TGTGCCACCAGCAGAGGCGGCGATCAAGATACCCAGTATTTT	CATSRGGDQDTQYF
TRBV9	TRBD1	TRBJ2-3	.	TGTGCCAGCAGCCCCTACAGGGGGCTAAGGGAGACCCATTTT	CASSPYRGLRETHF
TRBV7-9	TRBD1	TRBJ2-3	.	TGTGCCAGCAGCTCGACAGGGGATTCCCACAATGAGCAGTTT	CASSSTGDSHNEQF
TRBV7-2	.	TRBJ2-5	.	TGTGCCAGCAGCTTGTGCAATCTGCAACAGCAAGAGACCTTC	CASSLCNLQQQETF
TRBV7-9	.	TRBJ2-1	.	TGTGCCAGCAGCGGGGCAGGTGGAGGTAATGAGCAGCACTTC	CASSGAGGGNEQHF
TRBV7-9	.	TRBJ1-1	.	.	CASGRGHNEQFFGFF
TRBV7-2	.	TRBJ1-1	.	TGTGCCAGCAGCTTAGTCGGTGCTGAAGCTTTCTTT	CASSLVGAEAFF
TRBV7-9	.	TRBJ2-3	.	TGTGCCAGCAGCTTAAGGAGAGGGTCCTTCACAGATACGCAGTATTTT	CASSLRRGSFTDTQYF
TRBV5-5	.	TRBJ2-7	.	TGCGCCAGCAGCTTGGCCGCGGGCTACGAGCAGTACTTC	CASSLAAGYEQYF
TRBV7-2	.	TRBJ1-4	.	TGTGCCAGCAGCTTAGGCTCAGTTAATGAAAAACTTTGTTTT	CASSLGSVNEKLCF
TRBV15	.	TRBJ2-7	.	TGTGCCCCCCGCAGGGGCTCCAGCCAAAGTACGCAGTACTTC	CAPRRGSSQSTQYF
TRBV7-8	.	TRBJ1-5	once	TGTGCCAGCAGCGTAGCGGTAGCGCCCAATACGCAGCATCATTTT	CASSVAVAPNTQHHF
TRBV5-6	.	TRBJ2-7	.	TGTGCCAGCAGCTTGGAGAGGGACACGGGCTCCTACGAGCAGTACTTC	CASSLERDTGSYEQYF
TRBV20-1	.	TRBJ2-5	.	TGCAGTGCTAGGACGGACAGAGACATGAAGACCCAGTACTTC	CSARTDRDMKTQYF
TRBV7-2	.	TRBJ1-2	.	TGTGCCAGCAGCGCGGTGCGGGAATATGGCTACACCTTC	CASSAVREYGYTF
TRBV11-2	.	TRBJ1-2	.	TGTGCCAGCAGCTGGGGTGGAGGGGGTGGCTACACCTTC	CASSWGGGGGYTF
TRBV9	.	TRBJ2-3	.	TGTGCCAGCAGCTTAGCGACCGGGAGCGGAGATACGCAGTATTTT	CASSLATGSGDTQYF
TRBV6-1	TRBD1	TRBJ1-4	few	TGTGCCAGCAGTGAAAGATGGACAGGGGGCTATGAAAAACTGTTTTTT	CASSERWTGGYEKLFF
TRBV7-8	TRBD1	TRBJ2-3	.	TGTGCCAGCGGCTTAGGGGGCGGAGCTACGACGTATTTT	CASGLGGGATTYF
TRBV9	.	TRBJ2-1	.	TGTGCCAGCAGTGCCGACAGCGTCCCCTATAATTCATTC	CASSADSVPYNSF
TRBV7-9	TRBD1	TRBJ1-2	.	TGCGCCAGCAGCCAAGACGGGACAGGGGGTGGCGGCTACACCTTC	CASSQDGTGGGGYTF
TRBV7-3	TRBD2	TRBJ2-5	.	TGCGCCAGCAGCCACCGGACTAGCGCTAGAGAGGCGCAGTACTTC	CASSHRTSAREAQYF
TRBV5-1	TRBD2	TRBJ2-7	.	TGTGCCAGCAGCTTAGAAGCTAGCGGGAACTACGAGCAGTACTTC	CASSLEASGNYEQYF
TRBV7-9	TRBD2	TRBJ2-6	.	TGTGCCAGCAGCGCCACTAGCGGGGGGGACAACGTCCTGACTTTC	CASSATSGGDNVLTF
TRBV9	.	TRBJ2-5	.	TGTGCCAGCGGTGTGGCAGGGAGCATGACCCAGTACTTC	CASGVAGSMTQYF
TRBV19	.	TRBJ2-3	once	TGTGCCGTCACAGGGGCGGGAGTCACAGATACGCAGTATTTT	CAVTGAGVTDTQYF
TRBV15	.	TRBJ2-7	once	TGTGCCAGCAGCAGAGGGTCAGTCGAGCAGTACTTC	CASSRGSVEQYF
TRBV7-9	.	TRBJ1-2	.	TGTGCCAGCAGCTTACGGCCCGGGGGCCTGGATTTAGGATACACCTTC	CASSLRPGGLDLGYTF
TRBV20-1	TRBD1	TRBJ2-1	.	TGCAGTGCTAGTCCAGCGACAGGGAACAACGAGCAGTTCTTC	CSASPATGNNEQFF
TRBV7-2	.	TRBJ2-3	.	TGTGCCAGCAGCGAGGGAGGGGGCGCCGACTATTATTTT	CASSEGGGADYYF